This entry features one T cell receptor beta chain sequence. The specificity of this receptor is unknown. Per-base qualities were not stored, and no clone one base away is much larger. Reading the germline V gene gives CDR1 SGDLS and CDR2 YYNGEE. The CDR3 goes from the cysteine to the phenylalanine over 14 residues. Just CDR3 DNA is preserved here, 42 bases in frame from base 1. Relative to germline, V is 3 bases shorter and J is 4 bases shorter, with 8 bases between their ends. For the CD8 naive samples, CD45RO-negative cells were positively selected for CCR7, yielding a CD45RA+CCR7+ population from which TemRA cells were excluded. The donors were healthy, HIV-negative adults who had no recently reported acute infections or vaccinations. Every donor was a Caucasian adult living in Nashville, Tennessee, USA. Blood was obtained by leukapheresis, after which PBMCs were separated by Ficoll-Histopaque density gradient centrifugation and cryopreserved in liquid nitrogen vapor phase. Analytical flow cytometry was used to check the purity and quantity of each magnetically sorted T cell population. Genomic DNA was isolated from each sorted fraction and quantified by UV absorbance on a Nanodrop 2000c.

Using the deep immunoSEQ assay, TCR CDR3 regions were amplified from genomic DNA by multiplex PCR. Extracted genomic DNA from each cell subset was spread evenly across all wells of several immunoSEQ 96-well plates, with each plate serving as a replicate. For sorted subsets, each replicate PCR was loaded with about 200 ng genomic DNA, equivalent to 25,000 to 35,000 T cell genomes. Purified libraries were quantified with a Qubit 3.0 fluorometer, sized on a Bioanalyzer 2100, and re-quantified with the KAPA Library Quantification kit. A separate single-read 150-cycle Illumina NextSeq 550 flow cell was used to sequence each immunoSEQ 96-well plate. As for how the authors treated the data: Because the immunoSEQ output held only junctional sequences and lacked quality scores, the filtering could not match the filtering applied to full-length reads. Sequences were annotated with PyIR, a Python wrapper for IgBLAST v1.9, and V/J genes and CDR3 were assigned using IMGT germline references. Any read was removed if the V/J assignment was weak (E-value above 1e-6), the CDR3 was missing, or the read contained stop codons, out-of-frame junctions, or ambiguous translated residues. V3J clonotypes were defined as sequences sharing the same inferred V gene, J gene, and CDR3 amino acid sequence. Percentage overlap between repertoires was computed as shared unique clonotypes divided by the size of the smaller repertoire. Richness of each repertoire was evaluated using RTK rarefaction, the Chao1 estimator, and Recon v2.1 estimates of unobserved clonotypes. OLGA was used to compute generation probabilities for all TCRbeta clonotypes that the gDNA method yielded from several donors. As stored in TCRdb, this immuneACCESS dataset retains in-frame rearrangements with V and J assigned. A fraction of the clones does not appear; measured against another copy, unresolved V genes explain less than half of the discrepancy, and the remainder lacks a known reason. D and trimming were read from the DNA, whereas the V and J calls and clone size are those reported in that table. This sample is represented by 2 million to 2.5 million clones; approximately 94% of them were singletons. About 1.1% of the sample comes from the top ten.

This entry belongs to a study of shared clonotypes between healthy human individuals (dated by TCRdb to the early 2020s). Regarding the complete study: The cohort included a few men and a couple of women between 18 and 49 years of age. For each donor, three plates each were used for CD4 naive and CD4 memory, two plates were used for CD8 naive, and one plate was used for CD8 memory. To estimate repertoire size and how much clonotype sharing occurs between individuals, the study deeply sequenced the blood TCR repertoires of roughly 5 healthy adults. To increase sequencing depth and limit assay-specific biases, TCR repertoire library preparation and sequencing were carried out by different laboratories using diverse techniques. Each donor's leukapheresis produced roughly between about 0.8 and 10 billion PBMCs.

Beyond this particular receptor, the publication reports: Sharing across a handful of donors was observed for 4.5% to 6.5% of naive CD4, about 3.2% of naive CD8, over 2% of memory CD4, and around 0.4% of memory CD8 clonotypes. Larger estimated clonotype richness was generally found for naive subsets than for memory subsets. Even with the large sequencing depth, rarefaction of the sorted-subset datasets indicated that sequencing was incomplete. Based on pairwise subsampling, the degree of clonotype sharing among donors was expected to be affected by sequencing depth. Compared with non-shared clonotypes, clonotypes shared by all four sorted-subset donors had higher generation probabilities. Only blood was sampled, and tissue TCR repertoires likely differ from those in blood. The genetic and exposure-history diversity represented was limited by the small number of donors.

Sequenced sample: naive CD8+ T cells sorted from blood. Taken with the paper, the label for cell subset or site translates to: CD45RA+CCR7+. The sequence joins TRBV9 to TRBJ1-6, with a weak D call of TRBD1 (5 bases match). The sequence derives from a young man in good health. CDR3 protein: CASSAGGYNSPLHF. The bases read TGTGCCAGCAGCGCGGGGGGATATAATTCACCCCTCCACTTT.